This TCR beta chain was observed in a study of early T cells in non-severe SARS-CoV-2 infection (dated by TCRdb to the early 2020s). For context, the study as a whole: Bulk RNA from unsorted whole blood was used for TCR sequencing, so alpha and beta chains could not be paired.

Overall study outcomes, separate from this receptor: VDJdb matching was skewed toward anti-spike CD8 responses and likely underestimated virus-specific expansions, missing private and CD4 specificities.

This clonotype was counted ten times or more. This clone's antigen is unknown. Base qualities are not recorded, but no much larger clone differs from it by a single base. Set within a cohort of healthcare workers in London, UK, this nested case-control study involved weekly PCR testing of nasopharyngeal swabs along with blood sampling. Healthcare workers were recruited during the week of the UK lockdown, between 23 and 31 March 2020, and followed weekly for up to 16 weeks. Trimming removed 5 bases from V and 1 base from J; the gene matches leave 5 bases unexplained. Inclusive of the bounding cysteine and phenylalanine, the CDR3 is 17 residues long. Just the 51-base CDR3 DNA is kept, in frame starting at base 1. CDR1 is given as ENHRY and CDR2 as SYGVKD, both from the germline V gene. Library preparation was by 5' RACE. Sequencing instrument: NextSeq 500. In the TCR library protocol, unique molecular identifiers were attached to individual cDNA molecules to correct for PCR bias and sequencing error. TCR alpha and beta chains were both sequenced, and the abundances of alpha and beta sequences in each sample were closely correlated with each other. In the source study's methods: Decombinator V4 was used to annotate the V gene, J gene and CDR3 of the TCR sequences. TCRs were defined as expanded if a significant change between any two time points was detected under a Poisson model with p below 0.0001. TCR abundances were normalised to the total number of TCRs sequenced in each sample and reported as counts per million. MAIT TCRs were defined by TRAV1-2 paired with TRAJ12, TRAJ20 or TRAJ33, and iNKT TCRs by TRAV10 paired with TRAJ18. A search of VDJdb, accessed on 1 November 2021, was run for TCRs annotated to CMV, EBV and SARS-CoV-2, with TCRs annotated for multiple antigens excluded. TCRdb took the public reads, trimmed them with fastp at Q25, ran MiXCR for clone calling and kept in-frame beta chains. Identical CDR3 protein sequences are pooled into one entry, listed with their most common genes and DNA. In this record, the V and J calls reflect TCRdb's handling and not the investigators' own analysis. The sample table holds tens of thousands of distinct CDR3 sequences, of which around an eighth were seen once. The ten biggest clones cover under 3% of the sample.

The source of this sequence is an adult who was a healthcare worker with PCR-confirmed SARS-CoV-2 infection or an uninfected control (not recorded which). The chain uses TRBV10-3 and TRBJ2-3; 14 central bases correspond to TRBD2. The sequenced material came from whole blood. The CDR3 protein is CAISPVTSGRGTDTQYF. In nucleotides, the sequence is TGTGCCATCAGTCCCGTGACTAGCGGGAGGGGCACAGATACGCAGTATTTT.